The clone carrying this T cell receptor beta chain was picked up a small number of times. Its antigen is unknown. Germline V gene lookup returns CDR1 SGHRS and CDR2 YFSETQ. Trimming shortened V by 4 bases and J by 2 bases, and 13 bases separated the two germline ends. The CDR3 loop spans 14 amino acids. UMIs and sample barcodes were carried by the TCR alpha and TCR beta cDNA libraries that 5'RACE produced using constant-segment primers. TCRdb re-derived calls from the 5' RACE reads in MiXCR, one entry per CDR3 protein. The sample lists under 700,000 distinct CDR3 sequences, roughly 21% occurring once. The data were taken from a study of T-cell memory formation after mild COVID-19. Study background: Largely donor-specific sequence clusters came from a couple of donors. Findings of the study overall: Day 15 to 85 contracting clones showed balanced CD4/CD8; day 15 to 37 expanders favored CD4+. SARS-CoV-2 specificity of second-wave clones peaking day 37 was unconfirmed.

The sequencing input was PBMCs or a T cell subset sorted from them (not recorded which). This TCR derives from an adult woman who had mild COVID-19 (a few samples of this study predate the infection). Cell type and time point are not known. This rearrangement joins TRBV5-1 to TRBJ2-7, with D perhaps matching TRBD1 (5 bases). CDR3 bases: TGCGCCAGCAGCCCCCGACAGACCGCCTACGAGCAGTACTTC. Amino acids: CASSPRQTAYEQYF.